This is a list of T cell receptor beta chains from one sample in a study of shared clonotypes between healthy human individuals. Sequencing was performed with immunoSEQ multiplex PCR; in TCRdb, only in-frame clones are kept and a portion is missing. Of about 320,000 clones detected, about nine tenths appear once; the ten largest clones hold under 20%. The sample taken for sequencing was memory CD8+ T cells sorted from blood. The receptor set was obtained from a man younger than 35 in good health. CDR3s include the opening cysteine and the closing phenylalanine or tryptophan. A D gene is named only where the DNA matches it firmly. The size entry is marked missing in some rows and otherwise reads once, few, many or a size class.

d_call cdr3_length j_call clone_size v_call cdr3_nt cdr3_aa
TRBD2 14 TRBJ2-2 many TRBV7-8 TGTGCCAGCGTGGCGGGAGAGTACACCGGGGAGCTGTTTTTT CASVAGEYTGELFF
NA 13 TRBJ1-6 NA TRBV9 TGTGCCAGCAGCGTGGGTTCCAATTCACCCCTCCACTTT CASSVGSNSPLHF
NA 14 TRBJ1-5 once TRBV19 TGTGCCAGTAAAGGGGATACACTCAATCAGCCCCAGCATTTT CASKGDTLNQPQHF
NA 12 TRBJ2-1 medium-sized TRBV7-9 TGTGCCAGCAGCTTAGTCAGCGATGAGCAGTTCTTC CASSLVSDEQFF
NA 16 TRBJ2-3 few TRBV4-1 TGCGCCAGCAGCCAAGATCAAGGGTGGGAGCGAGATACGCAGTATTTT CASSQDQGWERDTQYF
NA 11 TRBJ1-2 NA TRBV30 TGTGCCTGGAGTGACGGTCTTGACTACACCTTC CAWSDGLDYTF
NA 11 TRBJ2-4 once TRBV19 TGTGCCAGTAGTAACCTTAACATTCAGTACTTC CASSNLNIQYF
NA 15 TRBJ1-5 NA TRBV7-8 TGTGCCAGCAGCTTAGAGCAAATGGGGGATCAGCCCCAGCATTTT CASSLEQMGDQPQHF
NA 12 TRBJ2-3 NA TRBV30 TGTGCCTGGAGTGAAATCACAGATACGCAGTATTTT CAWSEITDTQYF
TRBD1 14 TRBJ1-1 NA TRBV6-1 TGTGCCAGCAGTGCCTGGACAGGGGGCGCTGAAGCTTTCTTT CASSAWTGGAEAFF
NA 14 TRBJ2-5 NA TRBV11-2 TGTGCCAGCAGCTTAGGGGGCGGGCTCGAGACCCAGTACTTC CASSLGGGLETQYF
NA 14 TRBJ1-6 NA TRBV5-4 TGTGCCAGCAGCTATGTAGGGGGAAATTCACCCCTCCACTTT CASSYVGGNSPLHF
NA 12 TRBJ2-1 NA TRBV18 TGTGCCAGCTCACCGTCGGTGGTTGAGCAGTTCTTC CASSPSVVEQFF
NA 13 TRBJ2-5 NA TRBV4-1 TGCGCCAGCAGCCAAGCTAGCTTGGAGACCCAGTACTTC CASSQASLETQYF
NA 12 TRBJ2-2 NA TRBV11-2 TGTGCCAGCAGCTTTAACACCGGGGAGCTGTTTTTT CASSFNTGELFF
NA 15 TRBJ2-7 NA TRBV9 TGTGCCAGCAGCGTAGCGTGGCTAGACTCCTACGAGCAGTACTTC CASSVAWLDSYEQYF
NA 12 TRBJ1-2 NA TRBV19 TGTGCCAGTAGTTCCCAGGGTGGTGGCTACACCTTC CASSSQGGGYTF
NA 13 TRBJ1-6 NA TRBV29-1 TGCAGCGTTGCTCTCTACAAACATTCACCCCTCCACTTT CSVALYKHSPLHF
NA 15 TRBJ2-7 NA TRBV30 TGTGCCTGGAGTGTACCTAGGGGCACCTCCTACGAGCAGTACTTC CAWSVPRGTSYEQYF
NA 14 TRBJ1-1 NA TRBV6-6 TGTGCCAGCAGTGCCCTAGGAGGGGACACTGAAGCTTTCTTT CASSALGGDTEAFF
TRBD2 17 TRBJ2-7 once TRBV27 TGTGCCAGCAGCCTAAGTTTGCCGGGAGGCCTATACTACGAGCAGTACTTC CASSLSLPGGLYYEQYF
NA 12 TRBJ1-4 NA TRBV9 TGTGCCAGCAGCGGGGTGGAAGCGAAACTGTTTTTT CASSGVEAKLFF
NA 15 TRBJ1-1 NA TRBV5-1 TGCGCCAGCAGCGCTCCGACAGAGGGGATTACTGAAGCTTTCTTT CASSAPTEGITEAFF
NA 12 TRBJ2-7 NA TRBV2 TGTGCCAGCAGGGCAAGGGGAGGCGAGCAGTACTTC CASRARGGEQYF
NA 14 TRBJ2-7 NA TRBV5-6 TGTGCCAGCAGCTTAGGACAAGGTCGTATCGAGCAGTACTTC CASSLGQGRIEQYF
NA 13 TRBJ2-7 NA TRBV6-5 TGTGCCAGCACGGGGGGCTCAAGGTACGAGCAGTACTTC CASTGGSRYEQYF
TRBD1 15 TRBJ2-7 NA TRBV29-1 TGCAGCGTTGAACTTGACAGGGGAGCGTCCTACGAGCAGTACTTC CSVELDRGASYEQYF
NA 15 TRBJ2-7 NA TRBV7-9 TGTGCCAGCAGCGCCTTCGGGACGGAAGCCTACGAGCAGTACTTC CASSAFGTEAYEQYF
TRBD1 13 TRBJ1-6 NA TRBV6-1 TGTGCCAGCTGGACAGGTCTAGATTCACCCCTCCACTTT CASWTGLDSPLHF
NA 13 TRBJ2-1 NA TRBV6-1 TGTGCCAGCTGGAATAGCCAGTACAATGAGCAGTTCTTC CASWNSQYNEQFF
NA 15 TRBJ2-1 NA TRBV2 TGTGCCATCCTACAGATGGAGGGCTCCTACAATGAGCAGTTCTTC CAILQMEGSYNEQFF
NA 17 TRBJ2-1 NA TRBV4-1 TGCGCCAGCAGCCAAACTGTTACCCAGAACTCCTACAATGAGCAGTTCTTC CASSQTVTQNSYNEQFF
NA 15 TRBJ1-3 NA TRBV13 TGTGCCAGCGGGGGGCCGTCTAGCTCTGGAAACACCATATATTTT CASGGPSSSGNTIYF
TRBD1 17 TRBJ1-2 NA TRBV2 TGTGCCAGCCGGGGCCTGAACCGGGACAGCATTCTCTATGGCTACACCTTC CASRGLNRDSILYGYTF
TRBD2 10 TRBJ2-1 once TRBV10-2 TGCGCCATCGGGAGGTATGAGCAGTTCTTC CAIGRYEQFF
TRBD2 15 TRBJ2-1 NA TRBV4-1 TGCGCCAGCAGCTACCGACTAGCTGAAAACAATGAGCAGTTCTTC CASSYRLAENNEQFF
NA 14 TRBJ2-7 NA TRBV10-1 TGCGCCAGCAGTGAGTCGACAGATCTCTACGAGCAGTACTTC CASSESTDLYEQYF
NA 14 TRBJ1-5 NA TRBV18 TGTGCCAGCTCACCACGGGGGGCAGGACAGCCCCAGCATTTT CASSPRGAGQPQHF
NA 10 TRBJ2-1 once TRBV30 TGTGCCTCCTCGTACAATGAGCAGTTCTTC CASSYNEQFF
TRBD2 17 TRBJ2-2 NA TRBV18 TGTGCCAGCTCACCCTCGAGGACTAGCGGGAACACCGGGGAGCTGTTTTTT CASSPSRTSGNTGELFF
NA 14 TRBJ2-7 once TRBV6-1 TGTGCCAGCAGTGATCCCCGGGGAAGCTACGAGCAGTACTTC CASSDPRGSYEQYF
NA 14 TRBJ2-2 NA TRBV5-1 TGCGCCAGCAGCTTGTTCGTGAACACCGGGGAGCTGTTTTTT CASSLFVNTGELFF
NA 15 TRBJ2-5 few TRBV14 TGTGCCAGCAGCCCAGACTGGGGGCTCGGGGAGACCCAGTACTTC CASSPDWGLGETQYF
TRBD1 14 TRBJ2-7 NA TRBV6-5 TGTGCCAGCAGTCAACCGGGACAGCCCTACGAGCAGTACTTC CASSQPGQPYEQYF
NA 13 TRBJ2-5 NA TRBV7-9 TGTGCCAGCAGGACTGGACTACAAGAGACCCAGTACTTC CASRTGLQETQYF
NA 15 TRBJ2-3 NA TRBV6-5 TGTGCCAGCAGTTACGACACACTTGGCACAGATACGCAGTATTTT CASSYDTLGTDTQYF
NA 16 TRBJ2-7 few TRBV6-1 TGTGCCAGCAGTGAAATCTCGGATATTTTCTCCTACGAGCAGTACTTC CASSEISDIFSYEQYF
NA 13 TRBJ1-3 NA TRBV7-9 TGTGCCAGCAGCCGTCGCAGTGGAAACACCATATATTTT CASSRRSGNTIYF
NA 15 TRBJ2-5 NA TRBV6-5 TGTGCCAGCACCTTAACAGGGTCAATCCAAGAGACCCAGTACTTC CASTLTGSIQETQYF
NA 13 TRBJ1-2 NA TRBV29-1 TGCAGCGTTCCGGACGGGAGAGGCTATGGCTACACCTTC CSVPDGRGYGYTF
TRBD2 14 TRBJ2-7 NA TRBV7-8 TGTGCCAGCAGCGAGGCGGGAGAAAGTTACGAGCAGTACTTC CASSEAGESYEQYF
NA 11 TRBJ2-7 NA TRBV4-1 TGCGCCAGCAGCCAAGCCCACGAGCAGTACTTC CASSQAHEQYF
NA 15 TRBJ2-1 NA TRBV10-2 TGCGCCACCTCAGAGTTGGAGGGCGCCTACAATGAGCAGTTCTTC CATSELEGAYNEQFF